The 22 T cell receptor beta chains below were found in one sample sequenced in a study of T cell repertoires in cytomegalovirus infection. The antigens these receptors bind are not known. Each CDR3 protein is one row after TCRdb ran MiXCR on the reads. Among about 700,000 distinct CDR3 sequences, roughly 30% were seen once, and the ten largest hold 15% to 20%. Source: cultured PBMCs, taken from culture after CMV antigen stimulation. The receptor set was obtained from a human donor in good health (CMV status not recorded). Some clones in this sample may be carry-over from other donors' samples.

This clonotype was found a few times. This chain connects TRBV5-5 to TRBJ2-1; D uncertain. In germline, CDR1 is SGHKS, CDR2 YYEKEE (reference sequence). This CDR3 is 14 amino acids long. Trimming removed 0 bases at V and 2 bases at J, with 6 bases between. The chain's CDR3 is CASSLALTYNEQFF. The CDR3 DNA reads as TGTGCCAGCAGCTTGGCGCTCACCTACAATGAGCAGTTCTTC.

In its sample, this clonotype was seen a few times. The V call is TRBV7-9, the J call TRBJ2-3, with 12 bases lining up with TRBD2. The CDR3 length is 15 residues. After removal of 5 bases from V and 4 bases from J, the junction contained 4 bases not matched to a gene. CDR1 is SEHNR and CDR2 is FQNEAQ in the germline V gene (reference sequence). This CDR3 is CASSPSGRAADTQYF. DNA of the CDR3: TGTGCCAGCAGCCCTAGCGGGAGGGCAGCAGATACGCAGTATTTT.

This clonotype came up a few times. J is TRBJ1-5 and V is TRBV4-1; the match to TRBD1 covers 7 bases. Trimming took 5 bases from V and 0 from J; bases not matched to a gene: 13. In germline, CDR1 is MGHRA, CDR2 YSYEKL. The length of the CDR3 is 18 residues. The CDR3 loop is CASSKGQRHPDSNQPQHF. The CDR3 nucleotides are TGCGCCAGCAGCAAGGGACAGCGCCACCCCGATAGCAATCAGCCCCAGCATTTT.

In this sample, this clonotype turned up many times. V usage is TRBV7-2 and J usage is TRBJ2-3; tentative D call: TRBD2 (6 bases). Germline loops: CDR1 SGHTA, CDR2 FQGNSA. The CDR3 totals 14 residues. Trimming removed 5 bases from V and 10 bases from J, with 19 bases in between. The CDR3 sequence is CASSPRLVSSAQYF. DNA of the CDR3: TGTGCCAGCAGCCCCCGACTAGTGTCATCGGCGCAGTATTTT.

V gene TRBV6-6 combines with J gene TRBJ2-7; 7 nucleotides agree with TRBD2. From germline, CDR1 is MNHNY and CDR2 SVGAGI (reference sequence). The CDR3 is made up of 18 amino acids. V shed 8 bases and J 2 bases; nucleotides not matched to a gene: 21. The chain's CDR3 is CASFPGETSVMKPYEQYF. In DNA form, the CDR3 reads TGTGCCAGCTTCCCTGGGGAAACTAGCGTAATGAAACCCTACGAGCAGTACTTC.

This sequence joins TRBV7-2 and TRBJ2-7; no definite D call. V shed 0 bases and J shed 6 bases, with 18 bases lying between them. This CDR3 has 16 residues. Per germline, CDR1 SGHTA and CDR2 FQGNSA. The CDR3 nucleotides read TGTGCCAGCAGCTTAGCAGCCGCAGCTCTCTTAGGCGAGCAGTACTTC. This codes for CASSLAAAALLGEQYF. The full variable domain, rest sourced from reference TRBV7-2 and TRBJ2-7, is GAGVSQSPSNKVTEKGKDVELRCDPISGHTALYWYRQSLGQGLEFLIYFQGNSAPDKSGLPSDRFSAERTGGSVSTLTIQRTQQEDSAVYLCASSLAAAALLGEQYFGPGTRLTVT.

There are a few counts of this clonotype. The CDR3 is CASSLVGQVYHEQYF. For the CDR3, the DNA is TGTGCCAGCAGCTTGGTGGGACAGGTGTACCACGAGCAGTACTTC. The chain recombines TRBV5-6 with TRBJ2-7, with 8 bases matching TRBD1. J lost 5 bases, V lost 0 bases, and 7 bases had no gene match. The germline gives CDR1 SGHDT, CDR2 YYEEEE. CDR3 length equals 15 residues.

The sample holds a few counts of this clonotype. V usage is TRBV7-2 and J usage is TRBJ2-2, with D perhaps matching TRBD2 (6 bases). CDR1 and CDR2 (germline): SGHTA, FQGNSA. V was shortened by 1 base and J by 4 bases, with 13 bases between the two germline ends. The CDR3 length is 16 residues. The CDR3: CASSLVPGALTGELFF. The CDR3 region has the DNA TGTGCCAGCAGCTTAGTACCGGGAGCGCTCACCGGGGAGCTGTTTTTT.

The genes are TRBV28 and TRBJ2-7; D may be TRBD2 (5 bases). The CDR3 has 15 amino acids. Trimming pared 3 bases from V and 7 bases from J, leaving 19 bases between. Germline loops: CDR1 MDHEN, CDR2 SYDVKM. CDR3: CASSFRARGWGEQYF. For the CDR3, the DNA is TGTGCCAGCAGTTTTAGAGCCCGCGGGTGGGGAGAGCAGTACTTC.

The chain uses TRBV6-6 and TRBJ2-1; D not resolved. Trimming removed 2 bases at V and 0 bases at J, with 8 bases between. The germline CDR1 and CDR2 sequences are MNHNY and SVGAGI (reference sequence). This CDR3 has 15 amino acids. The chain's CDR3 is CASSYGAVSYNEQFF. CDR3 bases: TGTGCCAGCAGTTACGGAGCAGTCTCCTACAATGAGCAGTTCTTC.

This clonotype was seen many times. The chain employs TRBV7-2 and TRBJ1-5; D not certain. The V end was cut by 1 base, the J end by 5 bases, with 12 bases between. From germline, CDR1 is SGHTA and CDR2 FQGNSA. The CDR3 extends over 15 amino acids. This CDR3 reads CASSLGGPAYQPQHF. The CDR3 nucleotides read TGTGCCAGCAGCTTAGGAGGGCCAGCTTATCAGCCCCAGCATTTT.

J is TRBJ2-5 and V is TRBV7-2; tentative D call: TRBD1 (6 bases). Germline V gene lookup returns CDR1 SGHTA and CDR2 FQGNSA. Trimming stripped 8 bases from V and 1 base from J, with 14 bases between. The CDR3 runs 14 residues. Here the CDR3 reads CASRPLGGQETQYF. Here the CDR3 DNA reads TGTGCCAGCCGACCCTTAGGGGGCCAAGAGACCCAGTACTTC.

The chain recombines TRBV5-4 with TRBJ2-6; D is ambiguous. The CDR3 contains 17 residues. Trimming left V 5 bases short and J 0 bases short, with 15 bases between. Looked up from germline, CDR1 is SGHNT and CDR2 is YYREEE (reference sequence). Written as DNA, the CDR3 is TGTGCCAGCAGGACACCCACGGATAGCTCTGGGGCCAACGTCCTGACTTTC. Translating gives CASRTPTDSSGANVLTF.

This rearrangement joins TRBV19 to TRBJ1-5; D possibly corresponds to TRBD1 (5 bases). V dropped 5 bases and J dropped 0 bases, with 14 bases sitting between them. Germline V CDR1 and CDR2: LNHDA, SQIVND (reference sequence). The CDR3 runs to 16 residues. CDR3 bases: TGTGCCAGTAGTGTCTCAGGGTGGTATAGCAATCAGCCCCAGCATTTT. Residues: CASSVSGWYSNQPQHF.

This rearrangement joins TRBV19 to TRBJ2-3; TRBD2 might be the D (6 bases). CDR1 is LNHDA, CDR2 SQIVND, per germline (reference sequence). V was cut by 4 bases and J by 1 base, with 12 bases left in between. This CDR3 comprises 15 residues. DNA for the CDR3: TGTGCCAGTAGTAGTGCGGGGCGGGGCACAGATACGCAGTATTTT. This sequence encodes CASSSAGRGTDTQYF. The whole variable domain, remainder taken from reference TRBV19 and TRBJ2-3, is DGGITQSPKYLFRKEGQNVTLSCEQNLNHDAMYWYRQDPGQGLRLIYYSQIVNDFQKGDIAEGYSVSREKKESFPLTVTSAQKNPTAFYLCASSSAGRGTDTQYFGPGTRLTVL.

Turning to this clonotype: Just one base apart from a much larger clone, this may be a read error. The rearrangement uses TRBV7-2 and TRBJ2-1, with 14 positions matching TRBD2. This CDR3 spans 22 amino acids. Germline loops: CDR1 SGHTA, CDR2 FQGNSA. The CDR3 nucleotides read TGTGCCAGCAGCTTACCCCTCCGTGGGACTAGCGGGAGTTCGATCTCCTACAATGGGCAGTTCTTC. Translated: CASSLPLRGTSGSSISYNGQFF. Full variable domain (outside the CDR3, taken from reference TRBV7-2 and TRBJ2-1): GAGVSQSPSNKVTEKGKDVELRCDPISGHTALYWYRQSLGQGLEFLIYFQGNSAPDKSGLPSDRFSAERTGGSVSTLTIQRTQQEDSAVYLCASSLPLRGTSGSSISYNGQFFGPGTRLTVL.

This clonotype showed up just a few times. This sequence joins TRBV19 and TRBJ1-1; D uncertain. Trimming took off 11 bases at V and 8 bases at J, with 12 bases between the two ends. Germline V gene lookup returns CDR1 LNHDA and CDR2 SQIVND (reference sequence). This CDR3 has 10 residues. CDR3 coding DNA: TGTGCCGTCCTGGGCACGGAAGCTTTCTTT. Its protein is CAVLGTEAFF.

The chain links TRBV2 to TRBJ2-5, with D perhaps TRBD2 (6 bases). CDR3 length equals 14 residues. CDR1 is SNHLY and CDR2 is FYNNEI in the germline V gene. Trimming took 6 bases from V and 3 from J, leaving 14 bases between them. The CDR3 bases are TGTGCCAGCAGGGCACTTCGGGGGAAAGAGACCCAGTACTTC. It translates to CASRALRGKETQYF.

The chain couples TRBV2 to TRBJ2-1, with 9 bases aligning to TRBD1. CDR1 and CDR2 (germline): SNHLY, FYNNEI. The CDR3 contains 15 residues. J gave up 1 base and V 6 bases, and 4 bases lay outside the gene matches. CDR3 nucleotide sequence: TGTGCCAGCAGCTGGGGACAGGGTTCCTACAATGAGCAGTTCTTC. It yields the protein CASSWGQGSYNEQFF.

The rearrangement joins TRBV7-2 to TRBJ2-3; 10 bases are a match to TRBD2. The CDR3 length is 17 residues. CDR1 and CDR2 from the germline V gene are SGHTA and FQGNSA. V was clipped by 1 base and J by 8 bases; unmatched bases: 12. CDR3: CASSLVAGGPPPGTQYF. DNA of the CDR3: TGTGCCAGCAGCTTAGTAGCGGGGGGACCCCCCCCCGGTACGCAGTATTTT.

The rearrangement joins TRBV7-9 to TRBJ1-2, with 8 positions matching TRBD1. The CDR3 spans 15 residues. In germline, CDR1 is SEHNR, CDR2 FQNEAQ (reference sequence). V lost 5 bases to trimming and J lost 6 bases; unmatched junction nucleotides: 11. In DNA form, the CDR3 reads TGTGCCAGCAGCCCTTGGACAGGGAATAGAAATGGCTACACCTTC. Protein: CASSPWTGNRNGYTF.

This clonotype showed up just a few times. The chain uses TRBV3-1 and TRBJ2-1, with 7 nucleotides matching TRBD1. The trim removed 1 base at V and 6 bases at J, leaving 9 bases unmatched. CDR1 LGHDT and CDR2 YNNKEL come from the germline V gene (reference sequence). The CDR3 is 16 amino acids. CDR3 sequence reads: CASSQVETGWSNEQFF. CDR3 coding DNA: TGTGCCAGCAGCCAAGTTGAGACAGGGTGGAGCAATGAGCAGTTCTTC.